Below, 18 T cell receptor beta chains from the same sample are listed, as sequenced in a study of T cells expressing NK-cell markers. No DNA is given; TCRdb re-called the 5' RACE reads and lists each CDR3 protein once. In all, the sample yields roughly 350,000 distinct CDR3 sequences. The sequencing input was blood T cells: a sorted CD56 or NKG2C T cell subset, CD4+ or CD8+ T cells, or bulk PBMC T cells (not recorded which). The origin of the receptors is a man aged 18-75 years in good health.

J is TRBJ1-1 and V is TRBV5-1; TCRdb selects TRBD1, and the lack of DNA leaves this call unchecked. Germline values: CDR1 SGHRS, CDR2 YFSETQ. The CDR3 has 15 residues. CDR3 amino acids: CASSFTGNLNTEAFF. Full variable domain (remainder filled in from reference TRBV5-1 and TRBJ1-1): KAGVTQTPRYLIKTRGQQVTLSCSPISGHRSVSWYQQTPGQGLQFLFEYFSETQRNKGNFPGRFSGRQFSNSRSEMNVSTLELGDSALYLCASSFTGNLNTEAFFGQGTRLTVV.

The CDR3 loop reads CASSLSGGSGANVLTF. The rearrangement links TRBV6-1 to TRBJ2-6. From germline, CDR1 is MNHNS and CDR2 SASEGT. This CDR3 has 16 residues.

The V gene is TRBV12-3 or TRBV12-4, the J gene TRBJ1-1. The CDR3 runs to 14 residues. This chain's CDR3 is CASSLSGTAGRAFF.

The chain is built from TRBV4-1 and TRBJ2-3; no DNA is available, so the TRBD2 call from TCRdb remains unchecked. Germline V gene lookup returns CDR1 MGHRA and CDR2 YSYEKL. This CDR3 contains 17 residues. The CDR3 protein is CASSPTEAGTSTDTQYF.

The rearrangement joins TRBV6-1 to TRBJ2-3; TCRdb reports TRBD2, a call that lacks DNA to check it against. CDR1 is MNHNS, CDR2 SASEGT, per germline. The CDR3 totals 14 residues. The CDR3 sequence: CASIGLAGRDTQYF.

The CDR3 sequence is CASSWARGLRTGELFF. This rearrangement joins TRBV5-8 to TRBJ2-2; TCRdb designates TRBD1, a call that cannot be tested without DNA. The CDR3 extends over 16 amino acids. From germline, CDR1 is SGHTS and CDR2 YDEGEE.

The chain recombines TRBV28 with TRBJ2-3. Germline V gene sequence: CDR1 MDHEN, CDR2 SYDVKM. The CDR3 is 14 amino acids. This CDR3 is CASLSSTSPDTQYF.

The CDR3 loop reads CASGWDGIGELFF. V usage is TRBV12-5 and J usage is TRBJ2-2; the D call from TCRdb, TRBD1, cannot be confirmed without DNA. The CDR3 loop spans 13 amino acids. Germline V gene sequence: CDR1 LGHNT, CDR2 FRNRAP.

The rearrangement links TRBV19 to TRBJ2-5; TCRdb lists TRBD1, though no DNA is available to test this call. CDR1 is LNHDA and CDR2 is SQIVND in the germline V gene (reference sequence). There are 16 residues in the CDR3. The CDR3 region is CASSTKQGAQWETQYF.

CDR3: CASSRPGLAAYEQYF. The rearrangement uses TRBV5-4 and TRBJ2-7; TCRdb's D call, TRBD2, is unchecked because there is no DNA. Germline V CDR1 and CDR2: SGHNT, YYREEE (reference sequence). This CDR3 has 15 residues.

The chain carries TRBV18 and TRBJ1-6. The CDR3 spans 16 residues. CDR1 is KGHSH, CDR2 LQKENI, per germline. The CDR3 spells CASSPPGSSYNSPLHF.

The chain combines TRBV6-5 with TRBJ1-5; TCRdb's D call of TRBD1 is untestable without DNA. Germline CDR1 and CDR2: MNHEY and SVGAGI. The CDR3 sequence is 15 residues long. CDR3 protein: CASSYGDTNNQPQHF.

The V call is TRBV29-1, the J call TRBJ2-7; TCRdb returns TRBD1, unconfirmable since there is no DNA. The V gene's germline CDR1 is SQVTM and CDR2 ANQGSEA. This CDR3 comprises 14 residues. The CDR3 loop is CSEIGGTNSYEQYF.

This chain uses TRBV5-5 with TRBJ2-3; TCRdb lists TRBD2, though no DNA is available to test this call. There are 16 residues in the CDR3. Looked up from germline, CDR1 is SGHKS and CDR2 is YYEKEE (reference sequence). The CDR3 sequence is CASSLELQKRGDTQYF.

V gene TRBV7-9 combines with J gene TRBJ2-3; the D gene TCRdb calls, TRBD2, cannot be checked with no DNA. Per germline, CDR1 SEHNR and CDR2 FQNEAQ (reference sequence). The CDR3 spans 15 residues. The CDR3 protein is CASSLASGGKNTQYF.

The CDR3 protein is CASSQDSEGLPKNIQYF. The chain joins TRBV14 to TRBJ2-4; with no DNA, the TCRdb D assignment of TRBD2 cannot be verified. The length of the CDR3 is 17 residues. CDR1 is SGHDN and CDR2 is FVKESK in the germline V gene.

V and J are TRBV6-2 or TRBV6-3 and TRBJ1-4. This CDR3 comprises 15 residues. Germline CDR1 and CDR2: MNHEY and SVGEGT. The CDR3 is CASKKTVATNEKLFF.

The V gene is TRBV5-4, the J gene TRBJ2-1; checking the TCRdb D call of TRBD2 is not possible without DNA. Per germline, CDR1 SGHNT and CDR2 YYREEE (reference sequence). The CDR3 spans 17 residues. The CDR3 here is CASSLAVTSGSYNEQFF.